This entry lists 32 T cell receptor beta chains sequenced from one sample in a study of blood T cell repertoires in COVID-19. Some clones are missing from TCRdb's copy, which holds only in-frame ones; the method was immunoSEQ multiplex PCR. There are around 81,000 clones in the sample; 85% occur only once, and around 3.3% lies in the top ten. Sequencing used peripheral blood. The receptors shown here come from a middle-aged man with acute or convalescent COVID-19.

The rearrangement joins TRBV9 to TRBJ2-1, with 8 nucleotides matching TRBD1. J was trimmed by 0 bases and V by 1 base; bases with no gene match: 3. The CDR3 length is 16 residues. The germline V gene has CDR1 SGDLS and CDR2 YYNGEE. CDR3 DNA: TGTGCCAGCAGCGTACGGACAGGGCACTCCTACAATGAGCAGTTCTTC. Translated, it gives CASSVRTGHSYNEQFF.

This chain joins TRBV5-5 and TRBJ1-1; TRBD1 aligns across 7 bases. Germline V CDR1 and CDR2: SGHKS, YYEKEE (reference sequence). The CDR3 runs 16 residues. The trim removed 6 bases at V and 1 base at J, leaving 12 bases unmatched. DNA of the CDR3: TGTGCCAGCACAAAAACAGGGGTCCCCGGGAACACTGAAGCTTTCTTT. Encoded protein: CASTKTGVPGNTEAFF.

The chain uses TRBV5-4 and TRBJ1-5; D ambiguous. V dropped 0 bases and J dropped 5 bases, with 6 bases sitting between them. The germline V gene encodes CDR1 SGHNT and CDR2 YYREEE (reference sequence). The CDR3 extends over 13 amino acids. The CDR3, as DNA: TGTGCCAGCAGCTTGGATTTCGATCAGCCCCAGCATTTT. Translating it yields CASSLDFDQPQHF.

The chain employs TRBV15 and TRBJ2-2; 10 nucleotides agree with TRBD1. The CDR3 runs to 16 residues. Unmatched junction bases numbered 2, after V lost 0 bases and J lost 4 bases. CDR1 and CDR2 from the germline V gene are LNHNV and YYDKDF (reference sequence). The CDR3 reads CATSRDRTGGTGELFF. CDR3 in DNA: TGTGCCACCAGCAGAGATCGGACAGGGGGCACCGGGGAGCTGTTTTTT.

The chain carries TRBV9 and TRBJ2-5; 7 bases are shared with TRBD1. Germline V gene sequence: CDR1 SGDLS, CDR2 YYNGEE. Unmatched junction bases numbered 9, after V lost 0 bases and J lost 1 base. This CDR3 has 17 residues. The CDR3 is CASSVGIGQVTQETQYF. CDR3 DNA: TGTGCCAGCAGCGTAGGAATTGGACAGGTGACCCAAGAGACCCAGTACTTC. Supplemented by reference TRBV9 and TRBJ2-5, the full variable domain reads DSGVTQTPKHLITATGQRVTLRCSPRSGDLSVYWYQQSLDQGLQFLIQYYNGEERAKGNILERFSAQQFPDLHSELNLSSLELGDSALYFCASSVGIGQVTQETQYFGPGTRLLVL.

This clone was observed a single time. This chain links TRBV6-5 with TRBJ2-3, with TRBD1 identical over 11 bases. Germline CDR1 MNHEY, CDR2 SVGAGI. The CDR3 contains 13 residues. V lost 6 bases and J lost 4; bases outside the gene matches: 0. CDR3 DNA: TGTGCCAGCAGGGACAGGGGGCCAGATACGCAGTATTTT. Protein sequence: CASRDRGPDTQYF.

This chain joins TRBV6-5 and TRBJ1-4; D remains ambiguous. The V and J ends lost 0 bases and 7 bases respectively, with 6 bases between them. The germline gives CDR1 MNHEY, CDR2 SVGAGI. CDR3 length: 13 residues. The CDR3 is CASSYSFGEKLFF. The CDR3 DNA follows: TGTGCCAGCAGTTACTCGTTCGGTGAAAAACTGTTTTTT.

The CDR3 loop reads CASSLTVAGASQETQYF. CDR3 nucleotide sequence: TGTGCCAGCAGCTTAACAGTAGCGGGAGCTTCCCAAGAGACCCAGTACTTC. The rearrangement joins TRBV7-3 to TRBJ2-5; TRBD2 matches at 9 bases. There are 17 residues in the CDR3. J was trimmed by 1 base and V by 0 bases; bases with no gene match: 6. Germline CDR1 reads SGHTA; CDR2 reads FQGTGA.

This rearrangement joins TRBV28 to TRBJ2-1; 8 bases map to TRBD2. CDR1 and CDR2 from the germline V gene are MDHEN and SYDVKM. This CDR3 is 14 amino acids long. The J segment lost 8 bases and the V segment lost 3 bases, leaving 6 bases of the junction unmatched. The CDR3, as DNA: TGTGCCAGCAGTTTTAGCGGGAAGCCATATGAGCAGTTCTTC. It codes for CASSFSGKPYEQFF.

The CDR3 region is CASSGGDHEKLFF. For the CDR3, the DNA is TGTGCCAGCAGCGGCGGGGACCATGAAAAACTGTTTTTT. The chain links TRBV28 to TRBJ1-4, with D possibly matching TRBD1 (5 bases). This CDR3 comprises 13 residues. The V end was cut by 6 bases, the J end by 6 bases, with 11 bases between. Germline CDR1 reads MDHEN; CDR2 reads SYDVKM.

V is TRBV5-1 and J is TRBJ2-7, with TRBD1 matching 12 bases. CDR1 is SGHRS and CDR2 is YFSETQ in the germline V gene. Trimming removed 0 bases from V and 4 bases from J; junction bases left unmatched: 11. The CDR3 sequence is 18 residues long. The CDR3, as DNA: TGCGCCAGCAGCTTGGAAGGGGACAGGGGGCGATTTAGGTACGAGCAGTACTTC. Translation: CASSLEGDRGRFRYEQYF.

The chain links TRBV4-2 to TRBJ1-4; D uncertain. The CDR3 consists of 14 residues. CDR1 and CDR2 (germline): LGHNA, YNFKEQ. V was pared by 0 bases and J by 3 bases, with 5 bases between. CDR3 sequence (DNA): TGTGCCAGCAGCCAAGACGGGGCTAATGAAAAACTGTTTTTT. This sequence encodes CASSQDGANEKLFF.

This chain links TRBV6-5 with TRBJ1-1, with 7 bases matching TRBD1. The length of the CDR3 is 12 residues. J gave up 8 bases and V 2 bases, and 2 bases lay outside the gene matches. The V gene's germline CDR1 is MNHEY and CDR2 SVGAGI. The CDR3 DNA sequence: TGTGCCAGCAGTTACGGGACAGCCGAAGCTTTCTTT. It encodes CASSYGTAEAFF.

J is TRBJ2-2 and V is TRBV24-1; D call uncertain. The CDR3 length is 15 residues. Germline CDR1 reads KGHDR; CDR2 reads SFDVKD. The V end lost 4 bases, the J end lost 3 bases, and 11 bases lay between the germline ends. CDR3: CATSDPIQYTGELFF. Written as DNA, the CDR3 is TGTGCCACCAGTGACCCAATACAGTACACCGGGGAGCTGTTTTTT.

This clone appeared a single time. The rearrangement uses TRBV5-4 and TRBJ2-5, with 9 bases fitting TRBD1. This CDR3 comprises 14 residues. In germline, CDR1 is SGHNT, CDR2 YYREEE (reference sequence). V was pared by 4 bases and J by 5 bases, with 6 bases of the junction left unmatched. The CDR3: CASSAQGAAETQYF. The CDR3 DNA follows: TGTGCCAGCAGCGCACAGGGGGCTGCGGAGACCCAGTACTTC.

This clone is a singleton in its sample. The J gene is TRBJ2-1, the V gene TRBV20-1; D is unresolved. The CDR3 has 9 amino acids. Trimming left V 7 bases short and J 8 bases short, with 6 bases between. Germline V lookup: CDR1 DFQATT, CDR2 SNEGSKA (reference sequence). DNA of the CDR3: TGCAGTGTCGCGGATGAGCAGTTCTTC. Its translation is CSVADEQFF.

This chain uses TRBV18 with TRBJ2-7, with D maybe TRBD2 (6 bases). From germline, CDR1 is KGHSH and CDR2 LQKENI. The CDR3 loop spans 15 amino acids. V lost 2 bases and J 0 bases, leaving 11 bases between the germline ends. CDR3 amino acids: CASSPDLRGSYEQYF. CDR3 bases: TGTGCCAGCTCACCAGATTTGCGGGGCTCCTACGAGCAGTACTTC.

The chain has TRBV3-1 (or the pseudogene TRBV3-2) and TRBJ1-5; 9 bases fit TRBD1. CDR1 is LGHDT, CDR2 YNNKEL, per germline (reference sequence). The ends lost 0 bases at V and 6 bases at J; junction bases unmatched: 3. The CDR3 contains 15 residues. CDR3 nucleotide sequence: TGTGCCAGCAGCCAAGATCCGACAGGGGGTCAGCCCCAGCATTTT. Its protein is CASSQDPTGGQPQHF.

The chain joins TRBV5-1 to TRBJ2-3; the D gene is possibly TRBD2 (6 bases). This CDR3 spans 14 amino acids. Trimming cost V 10 bases and J 0 bases, with 15 bases left between them. Germline-derived CDR1 and CDR2 are SGHRS and YFSETQ. The CDR3 spells CASTLALSTDTQYF. CDR3 bases: TGCGCCTCAACTCTAGCGCTCAGCACAGATACGCAGTATTTT.

The chain carries TRBV7-3 and TRBJ2-5, with 9 bases fitting TRBD2. Per the germline V gene, CDR1 is SGHTA and CDR2 is FQGTGA. J was trimmed by 5 bases and V by 0 bases; bases with no gene match: 10. This CDR3 comprises 17 residues. The CDR3 is CASSLTSGSARGETQYF. In DNA, the CDR3 is TGTGCCAGCAGCTTAACTAGCGGGAGTGCGAGAGGGGAGACCCAGTACTTC.

The chain has TRBV7-9 and TRBJ1-1; the match to TRBD1 covers 8 bases. CDR3 size: 14 residues. After removal of 5 bases from V and 4 bases from J, the junction contained 6 bases not matched to a gene. The V gene's germline CDR1 is SEHNR and CDR2 FQNEAQ (reference sequence). This CDR3 reads CASSPQGVFTEAFF. CDR3 nucleotides: TGTGCCAGCAGCCCACAGGGGGTGTTCACTGAAGCTTTCTTT.

The rearrangement links TRBV18 to TRBJ1-1; maybe TRBD1 (5 bases). Germline V gene sequence: CDR1 KGHSH, CDR2 LQKENI. Trimming left V 1 base short and J 11 bases short, with 11 bases between. The CDR3 is 12 residues long. CDR3 loop: CASSPQGKKAFF. DNA for the CDR3: TGTGCCAGCTCACCACAGGGGAAGAAGGCTTTCTTT.

V gene TRBV27 combines with J gene TRBJ2-7, with 8 bases that match TRBD1. Germline CDR1 is MNHEY and CDR2 is SMNVEV (reference sequence). The ends lost 0 bases at V and 7 bases at J; junction bases unmatched: 8. This CDR3 region has 15 residues. This CDR3 reads CASSLSGAGGGEQYF. CDR3 coding DNA: TGTGCCAGCAGTTTATCAGGGGCAGGGGGCGGGGAGCAGTACTTC.

The chain combines TRBV5-4 with TRBJ1-2, with TRBD1 matching over 7 bases. Germline values: CDR1 SGHNT, CDR2 YYREEE (reference sequence). The CDR3 spans 15 residues. V trimming: 3 bases; J trimming: 3 bases; junction bases outside the gene matches: 8. CDR3 protein: CASSSRAGGDYGYTF. The CDR3 DNA sequence: TGTGCCAGCAGCTCTCGGGCAGGGGGAGACTATGGCTACACCTTC.

This chain uses TRBV6-1 with TRBJ2-5; D is possibly TRBD1 (6 bases). This CDR3 region has 14 residues. With 2 bases removed from V and 1 base from J, the gap between germline ends came to 8 bases. CDR1 and CDR2 (germline): MNHNS, SASEGT. The DNA of the CDR3 is TGTGCCAGCAGTGAAATGGACAGCCAAGAGACCCAGTACTTC. Translation: CASSEMDSQETQYF.

The chain employs TRBV3-1 (or the pseudogene TRBV3-2) and TRBJ2-3; 9 nucleotides line up with TRBD1. The CDR3 totals 16 residues. In germline, CDR1 is LGHDT, CDR2 YNNKEL (reference sequence). Losses at the gene ends were 2 bases for V and 5 bases for J; bases not matched to a gene: 8. CDR3 sequence reads: CASSQTGTGNKDTQYF. The CDR3 bases are TGTGCCAGCAGCCAAACCGGGACAGGGAACAAAGATACGCAGTATTTT.

The CDR3 coding sequence is TGTGCCAGCAGTCAGCCGGGACATTCTAGCAATCAGCCCCAGCATTTT. Its protein product is CASSQPGHSSNQPQHF. The chain links TRBV28 to TRBJ1-5, with D possibly being TRBD1 (6 bases). CDR1 MDHEN and CDR2 SYDVKM come from the germline V gene. V was pared by 5 bases and J by 0 bases, with 14 bases between. The CDR3 covers 16 residues.

The rearrangement joins TRBV7-6 to TRBJ2-1; 9 bases match TRBD2. The germline V gene has CDR1 SGHVS and CDR2 FNYEAQ. The trim removed 1 base at V and 9 bases at J, leaving 7 bases unmatched. This CDR3 region has 15 residues. In nucleotides, the CDR3 is TGTGCCAGCAGCTTAGAGGGCGGGAGGGCCGCTGAGCAGTTCTTC. Its translation: CASSLEGGRAAEQFF.

This chain links TRBV4-3 with TRBJ2-7, with 13 bases fitting TRBD2. CDR3 size: 18 residues. V shed 3 bases, J shed 0 bases, and the junction held 8 bases outside the gene matches. From germline, CDR1 is LGHNA and CDR2 YSLEER. CDR3 region: CASSQSGLAGPSSYEQYF. CDR3 sequence (DNA): TGCGCCAGCAGCCAGTCGGGACTAGCGGGGCCTAGCTCCTACGAGCAGTACTTC.

The J gene is TRBJ2-7, the V gene TRBV5-5; D remains unclear. The germline CDR1 and CDR2 sequences are SGHKS and YYEKEE (reference sequence). The V end lost 4 bases, the J end lost 3 bases, and 20 bases lay between the germline ends. The CDR3 is 16 residues long. CDR3 DNA: TGTGCCAGCAGCCAGACACCTTCCGCCGTCAACTACGAGCAGTACTTC. Amino acid sequence: CASSQTPSAVNYEQYF.

This clone has more than one count but fewer than ten. CDR3 in DNA: TGTGCCAGCAGTTTAGGCAGGGGCCCCAACAATCAGCCCCAGCATTTT. The encoded protein is CASSLGRGPNNQPQHF. This chain joins TRBV28 and TRBJ1-5, with D maybe TRBD1 (6 bases). The V gene lost 2 bases and the J gene lost 3 bases, with 14 bases spanning the gap. Germline CDR1 and CDR2: MDHEN and SYDVKM. The CDR3 extends over 16 amino acids.

The chain combines TRBV3-1 (or the pseudogene TRBV3-2) with TRBJ2-6, with D unclear. From germline, CDR1 is LGHDT and CDR2 YNNKEL (reference sequence). The CDR3 spans 15 residues. Trimming took off 2 bases at V and 0 bases at J, with 5 bases between the two ends. The CDR3 sequence is CASSQPGSGANVLTF. CDR3 DNA: TGTGCCAGCAGCCAACCGGGCTCTGGGGCCAACGTCCTGACTTTC.